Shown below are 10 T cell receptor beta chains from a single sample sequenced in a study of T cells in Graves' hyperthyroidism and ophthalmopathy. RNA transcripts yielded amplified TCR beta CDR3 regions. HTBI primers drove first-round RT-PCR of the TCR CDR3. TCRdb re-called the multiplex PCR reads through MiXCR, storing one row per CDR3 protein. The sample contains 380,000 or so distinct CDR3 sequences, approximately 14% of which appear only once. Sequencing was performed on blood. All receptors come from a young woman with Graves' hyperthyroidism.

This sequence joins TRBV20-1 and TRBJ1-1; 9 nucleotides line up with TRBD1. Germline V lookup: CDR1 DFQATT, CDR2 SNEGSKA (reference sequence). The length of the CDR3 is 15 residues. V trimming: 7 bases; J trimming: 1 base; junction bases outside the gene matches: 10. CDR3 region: CSGRQGGLENTEAFF. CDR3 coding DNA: TGCAGTGGCCGACAGGGGGGGTTGGAGAACACTGAAGCTTTCTTT.

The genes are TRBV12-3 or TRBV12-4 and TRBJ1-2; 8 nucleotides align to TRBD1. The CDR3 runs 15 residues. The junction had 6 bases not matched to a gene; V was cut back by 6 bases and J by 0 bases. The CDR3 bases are TGTGCCAGCAGGCTGACAGGGGCGACTAACTATGGCTACACCTTC. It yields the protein CASRLTGATNYGYTF.

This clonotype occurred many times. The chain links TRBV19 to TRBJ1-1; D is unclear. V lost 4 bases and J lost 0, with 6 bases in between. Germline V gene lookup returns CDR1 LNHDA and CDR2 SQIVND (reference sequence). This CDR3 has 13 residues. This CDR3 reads CASSRGMNTEAFF. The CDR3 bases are TGTGCCAGTAGTAGGGGTATGAACACTGAAGCTTTCTTT.

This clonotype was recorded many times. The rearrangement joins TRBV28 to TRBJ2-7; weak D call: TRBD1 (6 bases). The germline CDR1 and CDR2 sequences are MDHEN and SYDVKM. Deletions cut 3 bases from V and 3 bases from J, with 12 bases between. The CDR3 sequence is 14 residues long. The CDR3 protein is CASSLRGQSYEQYF. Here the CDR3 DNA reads TGTGCCAGCAGTTTGAGAGGACAGAGCTACGAGCAGTACTTC.

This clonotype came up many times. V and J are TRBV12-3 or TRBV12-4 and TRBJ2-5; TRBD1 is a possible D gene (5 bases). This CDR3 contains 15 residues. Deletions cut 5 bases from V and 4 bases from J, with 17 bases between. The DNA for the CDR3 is TGTGCCAGCAGTCAGGGTTCAGGGTCGAGAGAGACCCAGTACTTC. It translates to CASSQGSGSRETQYF.

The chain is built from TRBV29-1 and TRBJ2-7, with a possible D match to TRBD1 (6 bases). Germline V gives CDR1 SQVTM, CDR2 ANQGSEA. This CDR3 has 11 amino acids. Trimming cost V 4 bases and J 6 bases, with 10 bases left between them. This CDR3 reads CSVGGGSEQYF. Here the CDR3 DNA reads TGCAGCGTTGGAGGGGGATCCGAGCAGTACTTC.

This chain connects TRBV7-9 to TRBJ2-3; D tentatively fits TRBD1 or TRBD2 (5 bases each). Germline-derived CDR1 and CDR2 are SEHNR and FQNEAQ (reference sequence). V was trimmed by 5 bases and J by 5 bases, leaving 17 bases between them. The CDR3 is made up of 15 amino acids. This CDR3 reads CASSGWRTFVDTQYF. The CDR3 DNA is TGTGCCAGCAGCGGTTGGAGGACATTCGTAGATACGCAGTATTTT. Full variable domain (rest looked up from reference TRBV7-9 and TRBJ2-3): DTGVSQNPRHKITKRGQNVTFRCDPISEHNRLYWYRQTLGQGPEFLTYFQNEAQLEKSRLLSDRFSAERPKGSFSTLEIQRTEQGDSAMYLCASSGWRTFVDTQYFGPGTRLTVL.

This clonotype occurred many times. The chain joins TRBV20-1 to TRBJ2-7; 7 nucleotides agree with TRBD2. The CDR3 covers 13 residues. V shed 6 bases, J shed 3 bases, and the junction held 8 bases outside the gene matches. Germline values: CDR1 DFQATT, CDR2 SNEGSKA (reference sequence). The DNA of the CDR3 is TGCAGTGCCCCGGGGACTACTCTCTACGAGCAGTACTTC. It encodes CSAPGTTLYEQYF.

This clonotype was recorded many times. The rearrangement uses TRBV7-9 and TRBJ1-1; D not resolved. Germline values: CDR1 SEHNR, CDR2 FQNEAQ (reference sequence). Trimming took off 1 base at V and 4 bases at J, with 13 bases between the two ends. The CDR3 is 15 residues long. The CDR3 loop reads CASSLDGIVGTEAFF. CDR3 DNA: TGTGCCAGCAGCTTAGACGGGATAGTAGGCACTGAAGCTTTCTTT.

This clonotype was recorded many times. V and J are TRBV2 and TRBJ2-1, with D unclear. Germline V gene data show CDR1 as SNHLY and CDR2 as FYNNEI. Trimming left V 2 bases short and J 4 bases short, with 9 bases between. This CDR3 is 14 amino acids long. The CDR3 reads CASSEFPGYNEQFF. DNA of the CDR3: TGTGCCAGCAGTGAATTCCCGGGTTACAATGAGCAGTTCTTC.